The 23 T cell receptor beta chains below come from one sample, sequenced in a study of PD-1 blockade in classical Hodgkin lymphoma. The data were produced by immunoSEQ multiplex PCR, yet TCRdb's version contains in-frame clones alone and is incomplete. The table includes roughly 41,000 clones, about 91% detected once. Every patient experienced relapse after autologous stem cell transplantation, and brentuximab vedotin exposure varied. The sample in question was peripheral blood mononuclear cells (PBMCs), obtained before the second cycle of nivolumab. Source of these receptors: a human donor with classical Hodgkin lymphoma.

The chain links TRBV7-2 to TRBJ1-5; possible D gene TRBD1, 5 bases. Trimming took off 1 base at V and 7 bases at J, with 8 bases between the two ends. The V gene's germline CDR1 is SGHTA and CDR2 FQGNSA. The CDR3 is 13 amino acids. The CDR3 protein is CASSLEQDQPQHF. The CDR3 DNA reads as TGTGCCAGCAGCTTAGAACAGGACCAGCCCCAGCATTTT.

CDR3 coding DNA: TGCGCCAGCATGGGGATAGCGGGAGTATCAAATGAGCAGTTCTTC. Its protein product is CASMGIAGVSNEQFF. The chain is built from TRBV5-1 and TRBJ2-1; 9 bases agree with TRBD2. Germline assignment: CDR1 SGHRS and CDR2 YFSETQ. V lost 6 bases to trimming and J lost 7 bases; unmatched junction nucleotides: 11. The CDR3 has 15 amino acids.

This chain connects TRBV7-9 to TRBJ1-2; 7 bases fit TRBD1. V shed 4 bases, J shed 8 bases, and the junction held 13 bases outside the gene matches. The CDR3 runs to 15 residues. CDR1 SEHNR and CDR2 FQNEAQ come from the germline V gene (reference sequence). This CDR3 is CASSYGWTQGPGYTF. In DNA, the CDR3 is TGTGCCAGCAGCTACGGGTGGACACAGGGGCCCGGCTACACCTTC.

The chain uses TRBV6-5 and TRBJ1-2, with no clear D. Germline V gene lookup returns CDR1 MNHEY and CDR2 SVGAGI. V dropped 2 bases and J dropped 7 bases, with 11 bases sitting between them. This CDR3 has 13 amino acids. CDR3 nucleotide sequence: TGTGCCAGCAGTTACGGCTCTTTGGGTGGCTACACCTTC. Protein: CASSYGSLGGYTF.

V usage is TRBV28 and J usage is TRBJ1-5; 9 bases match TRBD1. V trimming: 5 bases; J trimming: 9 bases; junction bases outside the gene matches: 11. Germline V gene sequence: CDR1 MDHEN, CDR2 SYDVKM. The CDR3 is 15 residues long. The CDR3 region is CASSIPGTGSVPQHF. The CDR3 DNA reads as TGTGCCAGCAGTATCCCTGGGACAGGGAGTGTGCCCCAGCATTTT.

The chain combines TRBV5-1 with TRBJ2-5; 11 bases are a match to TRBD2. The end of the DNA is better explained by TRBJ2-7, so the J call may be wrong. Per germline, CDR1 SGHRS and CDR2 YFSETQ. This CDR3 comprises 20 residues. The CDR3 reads CASDADGTSGFGGRTYEQYF. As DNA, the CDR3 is TGCGCCAGCGACGCCGACGGGACTAGCGGCTTCGGGGGGAGGACCTACGAGCAGTACTTC.

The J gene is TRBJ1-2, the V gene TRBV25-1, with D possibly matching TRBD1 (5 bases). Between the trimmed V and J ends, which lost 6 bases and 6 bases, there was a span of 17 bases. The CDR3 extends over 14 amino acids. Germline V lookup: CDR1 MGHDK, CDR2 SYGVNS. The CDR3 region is CASSIGIGTDGYTF. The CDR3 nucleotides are TGTGCCAGCAGCATAGGTATAGGGACGGATGGCTACACCTTC.

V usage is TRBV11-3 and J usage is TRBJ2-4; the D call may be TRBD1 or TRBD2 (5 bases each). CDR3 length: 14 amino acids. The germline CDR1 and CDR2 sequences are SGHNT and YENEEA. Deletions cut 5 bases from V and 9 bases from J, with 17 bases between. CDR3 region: CASSRRQQEVIQYF. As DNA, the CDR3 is TGTGCCAGCAGCCGGAGGCAACAGGAGGTCATTCAGTACTTC.

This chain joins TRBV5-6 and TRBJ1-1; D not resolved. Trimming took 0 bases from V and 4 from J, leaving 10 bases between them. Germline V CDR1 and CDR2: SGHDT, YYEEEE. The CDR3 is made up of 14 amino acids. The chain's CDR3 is CASSLAQSITEAFF. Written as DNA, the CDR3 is TGTGCCAGCAGCTTGGCACAATCCATCACTGAAGCTTTCTTT. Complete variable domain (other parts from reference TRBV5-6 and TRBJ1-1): DAGVTQSPTHLIKTRGQQVTLRCSPKSGHDTVSWYQQALGQGPQFIFQYYEEEERQRGNFPDRFSGHQFPNYSSELNVNALLLGDSALYLCASSLAQSITEAFFGQGTRLTVV.

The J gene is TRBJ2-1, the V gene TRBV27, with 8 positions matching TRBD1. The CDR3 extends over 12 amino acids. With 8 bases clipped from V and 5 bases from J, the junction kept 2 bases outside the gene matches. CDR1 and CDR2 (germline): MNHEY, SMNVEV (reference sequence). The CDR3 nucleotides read TGTGCCAGCCCGGACAGGGACAATGAGCAGTTCTTC. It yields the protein CASPDRDNEQFF.

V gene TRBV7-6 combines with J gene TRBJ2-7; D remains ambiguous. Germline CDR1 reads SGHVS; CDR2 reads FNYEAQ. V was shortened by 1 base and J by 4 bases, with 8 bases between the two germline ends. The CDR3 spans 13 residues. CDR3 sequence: CASSLESGYEQYF. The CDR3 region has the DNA TGTGCCAGCAGCTTAGAGTCAGGTTACGAGCAGTACTTC.

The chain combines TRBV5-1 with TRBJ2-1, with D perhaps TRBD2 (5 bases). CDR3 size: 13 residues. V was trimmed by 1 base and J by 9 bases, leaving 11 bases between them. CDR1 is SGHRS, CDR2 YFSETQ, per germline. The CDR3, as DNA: TGCGCCAGCAGCTTGAGCGGCTGGGGTGAGCAGTTCTTC. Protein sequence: CASSLSGWGEQFF.

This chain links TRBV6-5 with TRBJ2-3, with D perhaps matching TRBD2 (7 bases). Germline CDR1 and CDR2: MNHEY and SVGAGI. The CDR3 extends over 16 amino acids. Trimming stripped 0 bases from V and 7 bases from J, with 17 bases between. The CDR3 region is CASSYSGGGRIYTQYF. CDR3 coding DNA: TGTGCCAGCAGTTACTCAGGGGGAGGGAGAATATATACGCAGTATTTT.

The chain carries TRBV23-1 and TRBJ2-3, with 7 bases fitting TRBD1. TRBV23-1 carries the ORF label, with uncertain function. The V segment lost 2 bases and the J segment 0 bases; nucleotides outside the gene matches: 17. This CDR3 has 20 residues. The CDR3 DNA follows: TGCGCCAGCAGTCAACCCGCGCAGGGGGATGGGGCCTCTAGCACAGATACGCAGTATTTT. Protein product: CASSQPAQGDGASSTDTQYF.

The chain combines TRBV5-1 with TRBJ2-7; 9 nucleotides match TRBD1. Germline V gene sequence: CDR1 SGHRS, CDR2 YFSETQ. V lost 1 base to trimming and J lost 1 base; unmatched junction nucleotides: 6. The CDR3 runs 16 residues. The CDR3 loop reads CASSLISGTGSYEQYF. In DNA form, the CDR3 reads TGCGCCAGCAGCTTGATCTCCGGGACAGGGTCCTACGAGCAGTACTTC.

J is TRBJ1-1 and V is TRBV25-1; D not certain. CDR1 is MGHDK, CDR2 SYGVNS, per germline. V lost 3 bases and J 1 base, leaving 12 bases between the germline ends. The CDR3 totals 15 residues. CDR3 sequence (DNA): TGTGCCAGCAGTGAGGAAGGCAAATCGAACACTGAAGCTTTCTTT. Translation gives CASSEEGKSNTEAFF.

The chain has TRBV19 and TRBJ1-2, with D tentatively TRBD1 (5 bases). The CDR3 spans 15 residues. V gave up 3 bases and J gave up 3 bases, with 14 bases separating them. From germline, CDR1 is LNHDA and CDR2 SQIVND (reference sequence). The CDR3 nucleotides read TGTGCCAGTAGTATTCAGGACACCGGAGACTATGGCTACACCTTC. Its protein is CASSIQDTGDYGYTF.

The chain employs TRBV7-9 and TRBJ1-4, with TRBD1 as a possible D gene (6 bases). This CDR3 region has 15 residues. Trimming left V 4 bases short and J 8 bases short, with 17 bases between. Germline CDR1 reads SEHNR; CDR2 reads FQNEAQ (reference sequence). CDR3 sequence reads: CASSSGALIGEKLFF. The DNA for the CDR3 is TGTGCCAGCAGCTCAGGGGCGCTAATAGGAGAAAAACTGTTTTTT.

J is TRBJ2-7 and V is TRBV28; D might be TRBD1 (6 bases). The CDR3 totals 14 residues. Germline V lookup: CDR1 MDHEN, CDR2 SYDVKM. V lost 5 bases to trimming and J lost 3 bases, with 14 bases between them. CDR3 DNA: TGTGCCAGCAGTACGGCCGGGACAAACTACGAGCAGTACTTC. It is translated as CASSTAGTNYEQYF. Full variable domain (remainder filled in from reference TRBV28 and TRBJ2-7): DVKVTQSSRYLVKRTGEKVFLECVQDMDHENMFWYRQDPGLGLRLIYFSYDVKMKEKGDIPEGYSVSREKKERFSLILESASTNQTSMYLCASSTAGTNYEQYFGPGTRLTVT.

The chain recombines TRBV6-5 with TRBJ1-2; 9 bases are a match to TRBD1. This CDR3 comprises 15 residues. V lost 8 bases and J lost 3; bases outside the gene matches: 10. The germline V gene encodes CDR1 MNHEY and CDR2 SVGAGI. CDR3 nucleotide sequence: TGTGCCAGCGCACAGGGGGCGCTGGGGCACTATGGCTACACCTTC. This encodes CASAQGALGHYGYTF.

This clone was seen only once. Written as DNA, the CDR3 is TGTGCCACCAGCAGAGATTTACAGGCCTACGAGCAGTACTTC. Amino acids: CATSRDLQAYEQYF. The V call is TRBV15, the J call TRBJ2-7; D might be TRBD1 (5 bases). The V and J ends lost 0 bases and 2 bases respectively, with 8 bases between them. The CDR3 extends over 14 amino acids. CDR1 and CDR2 from the germline V gene are LNHNV and YYDKDF (reference sequence).

DNA for the CDR3: TGCGCCAGCAGCCCCCTCACTAGCGGGAGGGTGAGGGACATTCAGTACTTC. It encodes CASSPLTSGRVRDIQYF. The rearrangement links TRBV4-1 to TRBJ2-4, with 13 bases identical to TRBD2. The V gene's germline CDR1 is MGHRA and CDR2 YSYEKL. V lost 4 bases to trimming and J lost 8 bases; unmatched junction nucleotides: 11. The CDR3 spans 17 residues.

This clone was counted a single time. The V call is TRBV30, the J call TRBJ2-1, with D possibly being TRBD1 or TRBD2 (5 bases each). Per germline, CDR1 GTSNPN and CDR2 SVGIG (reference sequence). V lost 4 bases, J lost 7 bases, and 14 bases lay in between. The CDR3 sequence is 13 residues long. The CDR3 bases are TGTGCCTGGACCATTGGGGGTTGGAATGAGCAGTTCTTC. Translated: CAWTIGGWNEQFF.